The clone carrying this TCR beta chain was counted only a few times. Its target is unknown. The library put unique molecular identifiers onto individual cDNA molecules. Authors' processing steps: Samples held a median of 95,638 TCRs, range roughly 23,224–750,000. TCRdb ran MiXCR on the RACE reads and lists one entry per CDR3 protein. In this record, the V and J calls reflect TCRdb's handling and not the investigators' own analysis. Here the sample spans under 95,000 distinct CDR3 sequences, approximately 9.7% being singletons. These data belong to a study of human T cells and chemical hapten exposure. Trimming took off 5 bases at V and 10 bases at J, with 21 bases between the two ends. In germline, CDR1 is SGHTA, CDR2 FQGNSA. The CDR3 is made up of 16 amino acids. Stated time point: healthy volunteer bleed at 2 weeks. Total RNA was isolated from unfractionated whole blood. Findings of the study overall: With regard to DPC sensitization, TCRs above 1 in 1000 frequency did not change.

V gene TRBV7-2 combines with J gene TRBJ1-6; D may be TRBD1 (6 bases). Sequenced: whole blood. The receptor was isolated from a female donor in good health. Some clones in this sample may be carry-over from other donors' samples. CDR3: CASSHNTGTSTSPLHF. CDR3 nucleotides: TGTGCCAGCAGCCATAATACAGGGACGAGCACCTCACCCCTCCACTTT. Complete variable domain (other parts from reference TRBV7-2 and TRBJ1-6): GAGVSQSPSNKVTEKGKDVELRCDPISGHTALYWYRQSLGQGLEFLIYFQGNSAPDKSGLPSDRFSAERTGGSVSTLTIQRTQQEDSAVYLCASSHNTGTSTSPLHFGNGTRLTVT.